This T cell receptor beta chain was recovered during a study of cytomegalovirus exposure and HLA in healthy donors (dated 2017 in TCRdb). With respect to the entire study: According to a later analysis, the 120 or so validation repertoires were produced on the same platform as the 700 or so repertoires of the first cohort. The study aimed to test whether signatures of past pathogen exposure could be identified by cataloging public T cell receptors. Along with the roughly 700-subject first cohort, a separate validation cohort of over 90 different subjects was used. To predict cytomegalovirus infection status, the study brought together high-throughput TCR immunosequencing, statistical association of individual TCRs with disease status, and machine learning.

The donors belonged to the validation cohort of around 120 subjects, which was separate from the approximately 700-subject first cohort. Paper-wide results and their limitations: Most TCR sequences were observed very rarely across donors, whereas some public TCRs were present in many individuals. The study listed over 150 TCR beta chains as associated with cytomegalovirus. In vitro tests confirmed that a few of the cytomegalovirus-associated TCR beta chains recognize cytomegalovirus antigens. It was suggested by the authors that the approach could potentially be generalized to other disease states and immunological phenotypes. Of the cluster scores, 85% to 95% were above 0 in a later analysis, which found that TCRs clustered in the first cohort also tended to co-occur in the approximately 110 validation repertoires. Cytomegalovirus status was reported to be diagnosed by the classifier with high specificity and sensitivity in both the original and validation cohorts. A later analysis lacked HLA typing for the validation cohort, so it scored co-occurrence in that cohort across all 120 or so repertoires.

A remark on this clone: Its antigen specificity is not known. Within one base of it there is no much larger clone, and no base qualities were kept.

Library generation was performed with the immunoSEQ multiplex PCR assay. The published analysis was carried out like this. A statistical classification framework was built for diagnosing cytomegalovirus status from the catalog of TCR beta chain sequences. TCRdb stores this immuneACCESS table with in-frame sequences only. Part of the clones is absent; in the studies checked, under half of the shortfall reflects unresolved V genes, and no reason is known for the rest. The V and J calls and clone size are taken from that table; D and trimming were inferred from the DNA. Within this sample are some 83,000 clones, with around 94% of them counted one time only. The ten largest clones add up to approximately 2% of the sample. The CDR3 has 14 amino acids, counting the end cysteine and phenylalanine. Only the CDR3 portion is preserved as DNA: 42 bases, with reading frame beginning at the first base. V sheds 7 bases and J sheds 2 bases, leaving 12 bases between their ends. For CDR1 and CDR2, the germline V gene lists WSHSY and SAAADI.

This receptor chain uses TRBV10-2 and TRBJ1-3, with the D gene not clear enough to name. The sample consisted of PBMCs. This sequence originates from a woman between 18 and 29 years old in good health and CMV-seronegative. Here is the DNA: TGCGCCAGCACGCCAGGTGGGCCTGGAAACACCATATATTTT. Its product reads: CASTPGGPGNTIYF.